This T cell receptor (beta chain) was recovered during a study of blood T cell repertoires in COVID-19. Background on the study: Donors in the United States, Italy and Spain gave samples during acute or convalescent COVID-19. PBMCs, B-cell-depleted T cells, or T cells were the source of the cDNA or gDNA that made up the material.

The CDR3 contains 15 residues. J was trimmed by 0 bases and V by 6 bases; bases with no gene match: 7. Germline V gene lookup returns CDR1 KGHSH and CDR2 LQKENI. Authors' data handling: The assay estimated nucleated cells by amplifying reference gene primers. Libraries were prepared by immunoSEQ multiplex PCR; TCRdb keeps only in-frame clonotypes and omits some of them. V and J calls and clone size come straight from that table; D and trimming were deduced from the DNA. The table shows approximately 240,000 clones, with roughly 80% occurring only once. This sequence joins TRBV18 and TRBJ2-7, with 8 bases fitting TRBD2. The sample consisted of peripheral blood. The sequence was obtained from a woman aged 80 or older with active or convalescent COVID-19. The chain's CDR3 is CASSPGGDGSYEQYF. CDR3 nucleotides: TGTGCCAGCTCCCCGGGGGGGGACGGCTCCTACGAGCAGTACTTC.